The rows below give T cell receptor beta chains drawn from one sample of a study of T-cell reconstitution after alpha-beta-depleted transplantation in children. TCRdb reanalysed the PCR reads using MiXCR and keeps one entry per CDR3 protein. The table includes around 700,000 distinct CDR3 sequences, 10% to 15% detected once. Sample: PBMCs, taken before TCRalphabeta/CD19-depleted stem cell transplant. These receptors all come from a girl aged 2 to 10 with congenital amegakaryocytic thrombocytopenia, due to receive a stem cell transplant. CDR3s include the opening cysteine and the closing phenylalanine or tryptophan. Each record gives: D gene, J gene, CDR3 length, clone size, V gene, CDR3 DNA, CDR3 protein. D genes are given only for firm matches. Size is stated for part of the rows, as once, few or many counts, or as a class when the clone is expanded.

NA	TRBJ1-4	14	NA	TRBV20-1	TGCAGTGCTCCTACTGGCGTCAGTAATGAAAAACTGTTTTTT	CSAPTGVSNEKLFF
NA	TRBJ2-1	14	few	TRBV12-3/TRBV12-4	TGTGCCAGCAGTTTACACCCGACCGGCAATGAGCAGTTCTTC	CASSLHPTGNEQFF
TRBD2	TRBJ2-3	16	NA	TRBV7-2	TGTGCCAGCAGCTTACTGGGACTAGCAACGGCGGATACGCAGTATTTT	CASSLLGLATADTQYF
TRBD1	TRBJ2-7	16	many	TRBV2	TGTGCCAGCAGACGATATAAGACAGGGGGGAACTACGAGCAGTACTTC	CASRRYKTGGNYEQYF
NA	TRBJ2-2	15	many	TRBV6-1	TGTGCCAGCAGTGAAGTTGAGCCGAACACCGGGGAGCTGTTTTTT	CASSEVEPNTGELFF
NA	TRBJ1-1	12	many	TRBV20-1	TGCAGTGCTAGGATAAGGTCAGGCTTGGCTTTCTTT	CSARIRSGLAFF
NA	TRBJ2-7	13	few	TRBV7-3	TGTGCCGGCCACCCTGCATTGGGCTACGAGCAGTACTTC	CAGHPALGYEQYF
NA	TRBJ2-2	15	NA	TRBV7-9	TGTGCCAGCAGCTTAGCGGCAGGGGCTGCCGGGGAGCTGTTTTTT	CASSLAAGAAGELFF
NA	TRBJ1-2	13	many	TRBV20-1	TGCAGTGCTAGCAGGGCGATTTATTACGGCTACACCTTC	CSASRAIYYGYTF
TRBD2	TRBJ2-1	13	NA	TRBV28	TGTGCGGCTAATCGACTAGCGGTTGATGAGCAGTTCTTC	CAANRLAVDEQFF
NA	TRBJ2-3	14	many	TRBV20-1	TGCAGTGCTAGGGACTACCCTAGCACAGATACGCAGTATTTT	CSARDYPSTDTQYF
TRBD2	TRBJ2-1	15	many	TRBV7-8	TGTGCCAGCAGCTTACTAGCGGGAGACCCAAATGAGCAGTTCTTC	CASSLLAGDPNEQFF
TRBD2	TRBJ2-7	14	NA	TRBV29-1	TGCAGCGTTGAAAAGTCGTCCCGGGAGGGCCGTCAGTACTTC	CSVEKSSREGRQYF
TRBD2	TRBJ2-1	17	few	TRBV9	TGTGCCAGCAGCGTATCAGGGACTAGCGGGTCCTACAATGAGCAGTTCTTC	CASSVSGTSGSYNEQFF
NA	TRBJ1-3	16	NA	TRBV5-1	TGCGCCAGCAGCTTGAGTACGGGAAACTCTGGAAACACCATATATTTT	CASSLSTGNSGNTIYF
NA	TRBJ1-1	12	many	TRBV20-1	TGCAGTGCTGAGGGAGGGAACACTGAAGCTTTCTTT	CSAEGGNTEAFF